This TCR beta chain is from a study of T cell responses to AZD1222 COVID-19 vaccine. The method was immunoSEQ multiplex PCR; TCRdb's version includes in-frame clones alone and lacks a portion of them. The data show about 130,000 clones, approximately 92% seen once. Overall study findings and caveats: The span of vaccine-associated CD4 TCRs extended across spike, with dominance at 160-218 and 743-854. Females outnumbered males among donors, who were mostly white British; clonal diversity was possibly underestimated. Spike-specific TCR breadth and depth both grew after two AZD1222 doses.

Germline V CDR1 and CDR2: SGHRS, YFSETQ. This CDR3 spans 14 amino acids. Trimming pared 0 bases from V and 7 bases from J, leaving 13 bases between. With regard to this clone: Its target is unknown.

This TCR was recovered from an adult who received the AZD1222 COVID-19 vaccine. The sequencing here drew on peripheral blood, taken 28 days after the second AZD1222 dose. The J gene is TRBJ1-2, the V gene TRBV5-1, with D unclear. CDR3 coding DNA: TGCGCCAGCAGCTTGGCCGTCGGGGAGGGTGGCTACACCTTC. Protein: CASSLAVGEGGYTF.